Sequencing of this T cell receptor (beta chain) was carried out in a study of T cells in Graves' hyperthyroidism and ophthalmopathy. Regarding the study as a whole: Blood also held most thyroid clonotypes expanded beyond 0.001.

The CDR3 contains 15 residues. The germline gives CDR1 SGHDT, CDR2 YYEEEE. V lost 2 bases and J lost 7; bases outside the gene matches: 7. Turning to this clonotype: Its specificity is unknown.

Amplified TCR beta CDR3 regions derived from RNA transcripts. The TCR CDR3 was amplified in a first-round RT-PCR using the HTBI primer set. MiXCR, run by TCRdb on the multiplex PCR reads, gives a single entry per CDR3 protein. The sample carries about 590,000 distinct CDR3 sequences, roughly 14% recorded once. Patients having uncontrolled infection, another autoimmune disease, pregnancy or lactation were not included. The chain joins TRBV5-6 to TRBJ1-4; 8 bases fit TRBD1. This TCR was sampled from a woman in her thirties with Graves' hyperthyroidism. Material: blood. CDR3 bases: TGTGCCAGCAGCTTTGGACAGGGCGTCGCTGAAAAACTGTTTTTT. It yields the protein CASSFGQGVAEKLFF.